Each of the 26 T cell receptor beta chains below was sequenced from the same sample in a study of blood T cell repertoires in COVID-19. TCRdb's table, derived via immunoSEQ multiplex PCR, lists solely in-frame clones and lacks some. The data hold around 170,000 clones, with approximately 90% observed a single time. The source material was peripheral blood. The receptors come from a man between 18 and 35 years old who had recovered from COVID-19.

The CDR3 DNA reads TGTGCCAGCAGCCCGGACAGGGGCTATGGCTACACCTTC. Translating gives CASSPDRGYGYTF. This sequence joins TRBV3-1 (or the pseudogene TRBV3-2) and TRBJ1-2, with 9 bases identical to TRBD1. The germline V gene has CDR1 LGHDT and CDR2 YNNKEL (reference sequence). V dropped 4 bases and J dropped 4; count of bases not matched to a gene: 1. There are 13 residues in the CDR3.

The V call is TRBV7-9, the J call TRBJ2-2, with TRBD1 identical over 7 bases. Germline CDR1 is SEHNR and CDR2 is FQNEAQ (reference sequence). Germline trimming cut 4 bases from V and 6 bases from J; bases unmatched to any gene: 2. The CDR3 has 13 residues. CDR3 nucleotides: TGTGCCAGCAGCTCGGGACAGCCCGGGGAGCTGTTTTTT. Residues: CASSSGQPGELFF.

The genes are TRBV18 and TRBJ1-1, with D maybe TRBD1 (5 bases). Between the trimmed V and J ends, which lost 6 bases and 0 bases, there was a span of 8 bases. The CDR3 spans 13 residues. CDR1 is KGHSH, CDR2 LQKENI, per germline. The CDR3, as DNA: TGTGCCAGCTCTCCGGGGGTGAACACTGAAGCTTTCTTT. Protein product: CASSPGVNTEAFF.

CDR3 DNA: TGTGCCAGCAGCTCCCCGGGAGTTGGCTCTGGAAACACCATATATTTT. Translating gives CASSSPGVGSGNTIYF. The rearrangement links TRBV7-2 to TRBJ1-3; D gene uncertain. Germline values: CDR1 SGHTA, CDR2 FQGNSA. The V gene lost 4 bases and the J gene lost 0 bases, with 13 bases spanning the gap. There are 16 residues in the CDR3.

The chain combines TRBV29-1 with TRBJ2-3; TRBD2 agrees at 12 bases. The CDR3 totals 15 residues. Germline V gene data show CDR1 as SQVTM and CDR2 as ANQGSEA. The junction had 6 bases not matched to a gene; V was cut back by 7 bases and J by 1 base. CDR3 nucleotide sequence: TGCAGCGCACTAGCGGGAGGCCGTGGCACAGATACGCAGTATTTT. Encoded protein: CSALAGGRGTDTQYF.

CDR3 in DNA: TGTGCCAGTAGTCCCCGCGAAGAAAAACTGTTTTTT. It specifies CASSPREEKLFF. The chain has TRBV19 and TRBJ1-4; D not certain. The length of the CDR3 is 12 residues. Germline CDR1 and CDR2: LNHDA and SQIVND (reference sequence). V shed 5 bases and J shed 8 bases, with 9 bases lying between them.

The CDR3 region is CASSQDRLAGLSSYNEQFF. For the CDR3, the DNA is TGCGCCAGCAGCCAAGATAGACTAGCGGGCCTGAGCTCCTACAATGAGCAGTTCTTC. The rearrangement links TRBV4-3 to TRBJ2-1; 10 nucleotides line up with TRBD2. The CDR3 contains 19 residues. From germline, CDR1 is LGHNA and CDR2 YSLEER. With 0 bases clipped from V and 0 bases from J, the junction kept 8 bases outside the gene matches.

The chain joins TRBV6-1 to TRBJ1-5; the match to TRBD1 covers 9 bases. The CDR3 totals 16 residues. With V trimmed by 1 base and J by 1 base, 2 bases remained unmatched. Germline CDR1 is MNHNS and CDR2 is SASEGT. The CDR3 sequence: CASSEVGQGSNQPQHF. The CDR3 DNA sequence: TGTGCCAGCAGTGAAGTGGGACAGGGAAGCAATCAGCCCCAGCATTTT.

CDR3 in DNA: TGTGCCAGCAGCTTAGGGGACAGCCCCGGCGAGCAGTACTTC. Translating it yields CASSLGDSPGEQYF. V is TRBV7-8 and J is TRBJ2-7; 7 positions agree with TRBD1. Germline V gene lookup returns CDR1 SGHVS and CDR2 FQNEAQ. V lost 1 base, J lost 6 bases, and 6 bases stayed unmatched. This CDR3 is built from 14 residues.

This clone was recorded once. The chain recombines TRBV18 with TRBJ2-1; TRBD1 matches 11 bases. Germline trimming cut 2 bases from V and 4 bases from J; bases unmatched to any gene: 10. From germline, CDR1 is KGHSH and CDR2 LQKENI. This CDR3 comprises 18 residues. The CDR3 spells CASSPGTGGPMDYNEQFF. The CDR3 DNA follows: TGTGCCAGCTCACCAGGGACAGGGGGACCCATGGATTACAATGAGCAGTTCTTC.

Only a few counts were recorded for this clone. As DNA, the CDR3 is TGTGCCAGCAGACACCAGGGGGACGGCTACGAGCAGTACTTC. This translates into CASRHQGDGYEQYF. This chain joins TRBV6-6 and TRBJ2-7; 7 bases align to TRBD1. The CDR3 has 14 amino acids. Per the germline V gene, CDR1 is MNHNY and CDR2 is SVGAGI (reference sequence). Trimming at V came to 6 bases and at J to 3 bases, leaving 8 bases not matched to a gene.

The chain couples TRBV5-5 to TRBJ2-1; TRBD2 aligns across 7 bases. V lost 3 bases, J lost 7 bases, and 22 bases stayed unmatched. Germline lookup yields CDR1 SGHKS and CDR2 YYEKEE (reference sequence). The CDR3 is made up of 19 amino acids. CDR3 loop: CASSWGGRRAGPSMNEQFF. The CDR3 nucleotides read TGTGCCAGCAGCTGGGGAGGACGGCGAGCGGGGCCTTCAATGAATGAGCAGTTCTTC.

The chain links TRBV9 to TRBJ1-1; D not resolved. Germline CDR1 is SGDLS and CDR2 is YYNGEE. The CDR3 sequence is 13 residues long. Trimming removed 0 bases from V and 4 bases from J, with 7 bases in between. CDR3 protein: CASSVGTVTEAFF. Written as DNA, the CDR3 is TGTGCCAGCAGCGTAGGTACGGTCACTGAAGCTTTCTTT.

V and J are TRBV6-5 and TRBJ1-1, with 7 bases matching TRBD1. V shed 4 bases, J shed 4 bases, and the junction held 3 bases outside the gene matches. The germline CDR1 and CDR2 sequences are MNHEY and SVGAGI. The CDR3 has 13 residues. CDR3 sequence reads: CASSWDRSTEAFF. CDR3 nucleotide sequence: TGTGCCAGCAGTTGGGACAGATCCACTGAAGCTTTCTTT.

On this clone: A read error may be the cause here, since a much bigger clone is one base away. The V call is TRBV28, the J call TRBJ2-7; weak D call: TRBD1 (6 bases). Germline CDR1 and CDR2: MDHEN and SYDVKM. This CDR3 region has 13 residues. Trimming shortened V by 6 bases and J by 0 bases, and 9 bases separated the two germline ends. In nucleotides, the CDR3 is TGTGCCAGCAGCCGACAGGTCTCCTACGAGCAGTACTTC. Its translation: CASSRQVSYEQYF.

The CDR3 coding sequence is TGCGCCAGCAGCCTACAGGGACCTTCCTATGGCTACACCTTC. Protein sequence: CASSLQGPSYGYTF. The chain links TRBV5-1 to TRBJ1-2; D may be TRBD1 (6 bases). V was trimmed by 4 bases and J by 4 bases, leaving 14 bases between them. CDR1 and CDR2 from the germline V gene are SGHRS and YFSETQ. This CDR3 region has 14 residues.

The J gene is TRBJ2-2, the V gene TRBV3-1 (or the pseudogene TRBV3-2), with unresolved D. The CDR3 covers 14 residues. Per germline, CDR1 LGHDT and CDR2 YNNKEL (reference sequence). V was cut by 4 bases and J by 2 bases, with 8 bases left in between. CDR3 residues: CASSLTQNTGELFF. CDR3 DNA: TGTGCCAGCAGCCTGACTCAAAACACCGGGGAGCTGTTTTTT.

The rearrangement links TRBV14 to TRBJ2-5, with 7 bases aligning to TRBD2. This CDR3 is built from 13 residues. After removal of 4 bases from V and 5 bases from J, the junction contained 4 bases not matched to a gene. The germline CDR1 and CDR2 sequences are SGHDN and FVKESK. CDR3 sequence: CASSLRDYETQYF. The CDR3 DNA reads as TGTGCCAGCAGCCTCCGGGACTACGAGACCCAGTACTTC.

This clone is a singleton in its sample. The rearrangement links TRBV27 to TRBJ2-3; 10 nucleotides line up with TRBD2. CDR3 length equals 17 residues. With 5 bases clipped from V and 1 base from J, the junction kept 9 bases outside the gene matches. The germline V gene encodes CDR1 MNHEY and CDR2 SMNVEV (reference sequence). CDR3 amino acids: CASSPPLGLAGTDTQYF. CDR3 bases: TGTGCCAGCAGTCCCCCCCTTGGACTAGCGGGCACAGATACGCAGTATTTT.

CDR3 residues: CATSDPLTSMATGELFF. CDR3 bases: TGTGCCACCAGTGATCCTCTCACTAGTATGGCCACCGGGGAGCTGTTTTTT. The V gene is TRBV24-1, the J gene TRBJ2-2; weak D call: TRBD2 (5 bases). V shed 3 bases and J shed 4 bases, with 17 bases lying between them. CDR3 length: 17 amino acids. CDR1 is KGHDR and CDR2 is SFDVKD in the germline V gene.

For the CDR3, the DNA is TGTGCCATCAGTGAGTTAGAGTACAATGAGCAGTTCTTC. Translated: CAISELEYNEQFF. The rearrangement joins TRBV10-3 to TRBJ2-1; D is undetermined. This CDR3 is built from 13 residues. V lost 1 base and J lost 4, with 5 bases in between. CDR1 ENHRY and CDR2 SYGVKD come from the germline V gene.

The J gene is TRBJ2-1, the V gene TRBV5-4, with 13 bases matching TRBD2. Germline-derived CDR1 and CDR2 are SGHNT and YYREEE (reference sequence). Trimming cost V 3 bases and J 7 bases; bases outside gene matches: 7. The CDR3 is 16 amino acids. The CDR3 reads CASSSPGLAGTNEQFF. Written as DNA, the CDR3 is TGTGCCAGCAGCTCGCCGGGACTAGCGGGAACAAATGAGCAGTTCTTC.

The table lists this clone with a few counts. V gene TRBV7-9 combines with J gene TRBJ2-7, with TRBD1 identical over 8 bases. The V and J ends lost 3 bases and 4 bases, in that order; junction bases with no gene match: 2. Germline V gene lookup returns CDR1 SEHNR and CDR2 FQNEAQ (reference sequence). CDR3 length equals 13 residues. The CDR3 here is CASSLGQEYEQYF. The CDR3 bases are TGTGCCAGCAGCTTGGGACAGGAGTACGAGCAGTACTTC.

The chain is built from TRBV4-3 and TRBJ2-7, with unresolved D. The V gene lost 1 base and the J gene lost 4 bases, with 14 bases spanning the gap. CDR1 LGHNA and CDR2 YSLEER come from the germline V gene. This CDR3 region has 15 residues. The DNA for the CDR3 is TGCGCCAGCAGCCAAGCCCCTGCCACGCTATACGAGCAGTACTTC. Protein product: CASSQAPATLYEQYF.

V and J are TRBV2 and TRBJ1-2, with D maybe TRBD1 (6 bases). The CDR3 runs to 12 residues. Germline assignment: CDR1 SNHLY and CDR2 FYNNEI. Trimming cost V 10 bases and J 7 bases, with 16 bases left between them. In DNA form, the CDR3 reads TGTGCCATCCTCGACAGGTATTCTGGCTACACCTTC. It codes for CAILDRYSGYTF.

V is TRBV9 and J is TRBJ2-5, with D possibly matching TRBD2 (6 bases). The CDR3 consists of 14 residues. Deletions cut 2 bases from V and 2 bases from J, with 10 bases between. Germline loops: CDR1 SGDLS, CDR2 YYNGEE. CDR3 sequence reads: CASSVGLLQETQYF. The CDR3 DNA reads as TGTGCCAGCAGCGTGGGACTTCTTCAAGAGACCCAGTACTTC.